This entry describes one TCR beta chain. Its antigen is currently not known. No base quality values were provided; no much bigger clone lies one nucleotide off. The immunoSEQ assay was used to sequence TCR beta chain CDR3 regions from genomic DNA. Rearranged VDJ segments were amplified with primers that anneal to V and J segments. The authors processed their data as follows. The ImmunoSeq Analyzer software was used to calculate clonality and richness metrics. Clones with differential abundance between regions were identified with Fisher's exact test combined with a beta-binomial method for additional stringency. TCRdb limited this immuneACCESS table to in-frame rearrangements with V and J called. A share of clones is missing; checked studies link under half to unresolved V genes, and the rest is unexplained. V, J and clone size are those of that table, while D and trimming were read from the DNA. The sample table holds approximately 6,700 clones, of which about three fifths were seen once. Of the sample, around 14% is held by the ten largest clones.

This sample stems from a study of intratumoral heterogeneity in liver cancer. About the investigation overall: Across the full approximately 14-patient cohort, most patients were male and the median age was approximately 65 years. The overall cohort comprised some 71 multiregional samples from approximately 14 HCC patients, with approximately 50 tumoral and 20 or so adjacent nontumoral regions. To examine intratumor heterogeneity, the study integrated RNA-seq, DNA sequencing, TCR-seq and SNP array data obtained from multiple regions of hepatocellular carcinoma specimens. Summary of the overall study and its limitations: A relatively low patient number and under-sampled tumor-infiltrating lymphocyte representation were acknowledged by the authors as limitations. TCR sequencing reportedly confirmed RNA-seq-based estimates of regional differences in tumor-infiltrating lymphocyte burden. Within each of the two sequenced patients, overall T cell clonality showed no significant difference between tumor regions. In each sequenced patient, significantly more unique T-cell clonal expansions were found in tumor region a than in region b.

Samples with the label H were taken from distinct, geographically separated regions of the hepatocellular carcinoma nodule. Every patient had early-stage hepatocellular carcinoma and went to surgical resection without receiving any prior therapy. None of the sampled areas showed macroscopic evidence of necrosis or hemorrhage. TCR sequencing (ImmunoSeq) was performed on multiple regions from a couple of patients. Frozen resection tissue samples were collected at least 1 cm apart from each other. Genomic DNA was extracted from bulk tissue using the DNeasy blood and tissue kit. The CDR3 holds 16 amino acids from the cysteine to the phenylalanine. Only the CDR3 DNA stays, 48 bases, in frame from base 1.

Here the sequenced sample was tumor tissue, taken before any cancer treatment. The chain is assembled from TRBV21-1 and TRBJ2-4; the tabulated D call, TRBD2, remains unverified against the DNA. TRBV21-1 counts as a pseudogene. This sequence originates from a man in his 70s with hepatocellular carcinoma. The DNA reads TGTGCCAGCAGTCGTAGCGGGGGGGGCGCCAAAAACATTCAGTACTTC. This sequence encodes CASSRSGGGAKNIQYF.